What follows is one T cell receptor beta chain and its context. TCRdb keeps only in-frame clones here, not all; method: immunoSEQ multiplex PCR. Here the sample spans about 150,000 clones, about nine tenths being singletons. The data stem from a study of OX40 agonist ivuxolimab in advanced cancers. The CDR3 spans 15 residues. Germline CDR1 is GTSNPN and CDR2 is SVGIG (reference sequence). Trimming pared 1 base from V and 6 bases from J, leaving 15 bases between. The clonotype originates from an adult with an advanced solid tumor such as melanoma, head and neck, liver or kidney cancer. The gene calls are TRBV30 and TRBJ1-4, with a tentative D call TRBD1 (5 bases). Sample: CD4+ or CD8+ T cells sorted from blood, taken in a trial of the OX40 agonist ivuxolimab. The CDR3 DNA is TGTGCCTGGAGTGATGCCGGGACGGGGGATGAAAAACTGTTTTTT. Protein: CAWSDAGTGDEKLFF.